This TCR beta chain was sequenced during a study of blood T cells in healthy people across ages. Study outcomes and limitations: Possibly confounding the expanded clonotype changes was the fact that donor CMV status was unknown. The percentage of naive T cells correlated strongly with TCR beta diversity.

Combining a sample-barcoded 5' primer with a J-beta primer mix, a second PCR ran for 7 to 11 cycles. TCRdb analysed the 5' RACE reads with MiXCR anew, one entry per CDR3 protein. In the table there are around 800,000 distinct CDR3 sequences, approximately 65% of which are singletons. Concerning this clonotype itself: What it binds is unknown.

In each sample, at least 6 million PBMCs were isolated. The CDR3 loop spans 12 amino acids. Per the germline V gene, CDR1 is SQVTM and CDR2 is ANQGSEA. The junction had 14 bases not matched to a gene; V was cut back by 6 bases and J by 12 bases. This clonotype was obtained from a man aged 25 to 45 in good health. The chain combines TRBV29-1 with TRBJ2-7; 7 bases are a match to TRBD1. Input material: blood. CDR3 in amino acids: CSVNTGDKTLYF. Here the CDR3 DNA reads TGCAGCGTGAATACAGGGGACAAGACCCTGTACTTC.